A selection of T cell receptor beta chains follows, all from one sample in a study of T cell changes during pregnancy in multiple sclerosis. Profiled with immunoSEQ multiplex PCR; TCRdb holds only in-frame clones, not every one. The sample has under 20,000 clones; roughly 84% are singletons. This specimen consisted of CD8+ T cells from peripheral blood mononuclear cells, obtained after pregnancy. The source of these receptors is a female donor with multiple sclerosis, enrolled in a pregnancy study. Both conserved end residues are part of each CDR3. The D gene is left open where the match is weak. Clone size is given for some rows only: seen once, a few or many times, or a class if the clone is expanded.

TRBV4-2	TRBJ1-1	-	-	CASSPRRRARHTEAFF	TGTGCCAGCAGCCCCAGGCGGAGGGCGAGGCACACTGAAGCTTTCTTT
TRBV4-3	TRBJ1-1	-	-	CASSQDFRGNTEAFF	TGCGCCAGCAGCCAAGATTTTCGGGGGAACACTGAAGCTTTCTTT
TRBV4-3	TRBJ2-1	-	TRBD1	CASSQGRAGGLLEQFF	TGCGCCAGCAGCCAAGGTCGGGCAGGGGGCCTATTGGAGCAGTTCTTC
TRBV4-3	TRBJ1-6	few	TRBD1	CASSPADRGYNSPLHF	TGCGCCAGCAGCCCCGCAGACAGGGGATATAATTCACCCCTCCACTTT
TRBV30	TRBJ1-1	-	-	CAWSVVGGSDTEAFF	TGTGCCTGGAGTGTAGTAGGAGGTTCTGACACTGAAGCTTTCTTT
TRBV29-1	TRBJ2-2	-	TRBD1	CSVTSDDRDGTGELFF	TGCAGCGTAACCTCTGACGACAGGGATGGCACCGGGGAGCTGTTTTTT
TRBV5-4	TRBJ1-2	-	-	CASSLTGSLYGYTF	TGTGCCAGCAGCCTAACAGGGAGCCTTTATGGCTACACCTTC
TRBV27	TRBJ2-3	-	-	CASSLDGTDTQYF	TGTGCCAGCAGTTTAGACGGGACAGATACGCAGTATTTT
TRBV6-1	TRBJ2-1	-	TRBD1	CASEQGPYNEQFF	TGTGCCAGCGAACAGGGGCCGTACAATGAGCAGTTCTTC
TRBV15	TRBJ2-1	-	TRBD2	CATSRPTSGSYEQFF	TGTGCCACCAGCAGACCGACTAGCGGGAGCTATGAGCAGTTCTTC
TRBV29-1	TRBJ2-2	-	-	CSVDPTSTGELFF	TGCAGCGTTGACCCCACGAGCACCGGGGAGCTGTTTTTT
TRBV4-1	TRBJ2-7	once	-	CASSQESGVLEQYF	TGCGCCAGCAGCCAAGAGTCAGGGGTTCTCGAGCAGTACTTC
TRBV9	TRBJ2-3	-	TRBD2	CASSASGGTDTQYF	TGTGCCAGCAGCGCTAGCGGGGGGACAGATACGCAGTATTTT
TRBV29-1	TRBJ2-7	-	-	CSVVSVLGEQYF	TGCAGCGTTGTGTCAGTTCTTGGCGAGCAGTACTTC
TRBV5-6	TRBJ1-2	-	TRBD1	CASSPGTANFYGYTF	TGTGCCAGCAGCCCCGGGACAGCTAACTTCTATGGCTACACCTTC
TRBV29-1	TRBJ1-5	-	TRBD1	CSARTGDDGPQHF	TGCAGCGCAAGGACAGGGGACGACGGGCCCCAGCATTTT
TRBV7-7	TRBJ2-3	-	-	CASSFRGASTDTQYF	TGTGCCAGCAGCTTCCGCGGGGCTAGCACAGATACGCAGTATTTT
TRBV2	TRBJ2-1	-	TRBD2	CASSELFFLAGSRHSLGYEQFF	TGTGCCAGCAGTGAATTATTTTTCCTAGCGGGCTCACGCCACTCGTTGGGGTATGAGCAGTTCTTC
TRBV7-9	TRBJ2-7	-	-	CASSFEGSSVAEQYF	TGTGCCAGCAGCTTTGAGGGTTCGTCGGTCGCCGAGCAGTACTTC
TRBV2	TRBJ1-5	-	TRBD1	CASRGGQGRQPQHF	TGTGCCAGCAGGGGCGGACAGGGAAGGCAGCCCCAGCATTTT
TRBV11-2	TRBJ1-4	once	TRBD1	CASSPGTGGVVDEKLFF	TGTGCCAGCAGCCCCGGGACAGGGGGCGTAGTTGATGAAAAACTGTTTTTT
TRBV7-9	TRBJ2-3	-	TRBD2	CASSRSSGVGNTDTQYF	TGTGCCAGCAGCCGTTCTAGCGGGGTCGGGAACACAGATACGCAGTATTTT
TRBV11-2	TRBJ1-5	-	-	CASSPRSGWPQHF	TGTGCCAGCAGCCCCCGCTCAGGTTGGCCCCAGCATTTT
TRBV5-1	TRBJ2-3	-	TRBD2	CASSLAGGKDTQYF	TGCGCCAGCAGCCTAGCGGGGGGGAAAGATACGCAGTATTTT
TRBV4-3	TRBJ2-1	-	TRBD1	CASSQNHGTGYNEQFF	TGCGCCAGCAGCCAGAACCACGGGACAGGTTATAATGAGCAGTTCTTC
TRBV7-9	TRBJ2-6	-	TRBD1	CASSLGDRGLSGANVLTF	TGTGCCAGCAGCTTAGGGGACAGGGGCCTCTCTGGGGCCAACGTCCTGACTTTC
TRBV9	TRBJ2-3	once	TRBD1	CASSVAGQGTDTQYF	TGTGCCAGCAGCGTAGCGGGACAGGGCACAGATACGCAGTATTTT
TRBV30	TRBJ2-1	-	TRBD2	CAWRSPGTSNNEQFF	TGTGCCTGGAGGTCTCCCGGGACTAGCAACAATGAGCAGTTCTTC
TRBV5-3	TRBJ2-3	-	TRBD1	CARSLTGAVRWGNTDTQYF	TGTGCCAGAAGCTTGACAGGGGCTGTCCGCTGGGGGAACACAGATACGCAGTATTTT
TRBV9	TRBJ2-3	-	-	CASSVDPPGTGWDTQYF	TGTGCCAGCAGCGTAGACCCCCCGGGAACGGGCTGGGATACGCAGTATTTT
TRBV19	TRBJ2-1	-	-	CASSILAPSSYNEQFF	TGTGCCAGTAGTATTCTAGCGCCAAGCTCCTACAATGAGCAGTTCTTC
TRBV28	TRBJ1-1	-	TRBD1	CASSYRGGWTEAFF	TGTGCCAGCAGTTACAGGGGTGGTTGGACTGAAGCTTTCTTT
TRBV6-1	TRBJ1-5	-	-	CASSGQSSEPQHF	TGTGCCAGCAGTGGACAGTCCTCGGAGCCCCAGCATTTT
TRBV9	TRBJ1-6	once	-	CASSVDGGDNSPLHF	TGTGCCAGCAGCGTAGATGGCGGAGATAATTCACCCCTCCACTTT
TRBV4-2	TRBJ2-7	-	-	CASSQGVLVRSYEQYF	TGTGCCAGCAGCCAAGGGGTACTAGTAAGGTCCTACGAGCAGTACTTC
TRBV5-6	TRBJ2-2	-	TRBD1	CASSLVQGDTGELFF	TGTGCCAGCAGCTTGGTTCAGGGGGACACCGGGGAGCTGTTTTTT
TRBV7-9	TRBJ2-1	-	-	CASSLSSHNEQFF	TGTGCCAGCAGCTTATCCTCTCACAATGAGCAGTTCTTC
TRBV11-2	TRBJ1-4	-	-	CASSLTFRDKNEKLFF	TGTGCCAGCAGCTTAACCTTCAGGGACAAAAATGAAAAACTGTTTTTT
TRBV28	TRBJ2-7	-	TRBD1	CASNHQGAGYEQYF	TGTGCCAGCAACCACCAGGGGGCGGGCTACGAGCAGTACTTC
TRBV6-1	TRBJ1-4	-	-	CASSELPSTNEKLFF	TGTGCCAGCAGTGAACTACCTTCAACTAATGAAAAACTGTTTTTT
TRBV9	TRBJ2-2	-	-	CASSGGQGTGELFF	TGTGCCAGCAGCGGGGGCCAGGGCACCGGGGAGCTGTTTTTT
TRBV9	TRBJ2-7	-	TRBD1	CASSVGQGGNEQYF	TGTGCCAGCAGCGTGGGACAGGGGGGGAACGAGCAGTACTTC
TRBV7-6	TRBJ2-5	-	-	CASSLVWGVGETQYF	TGTGCCAGCAGCTTAGTATGGGGAGTTGGGGAGACCCAGTACTTC
TRBV4-3	TRBJ2-5	-	TRBD1	CASSQDRAQETQYF	TGCGCCAGCAGCCAGGACAGGGCCCAGGAGACCCAGTACTTC
TRBV5-6	TRBJ2-1	-	TRBD2	CASSQRTSDYNEQFF	TGTGCCAGCAGCCAAAGGACTAGCGACTACAATGAGCAGTTCTTC
TRBV6-5	TRBJ2-7	-	TRBD2	CASSSTSEAYEQYF	TGTGCCAGCAGCTCGACTAGCGAGGCCTACGAGCAGTACTTC
TRBV7-9	TRBJ2-7	-	TRBD2	CASSPMGAGGLSEQYF	TGTGCCAGCAGTCCGATGGGCGCGGGAGGGCTTTCGGAGCAGTACTTC
TRBV19	TRBJ2-3	-	TRBD2	CASSIYSGDTDTQYF	TGTGCCAGTAGTATATATAGCGGGGACACAGATACGCAGTATTTT
TRBV11-2	TRBJ2-2	-	-	CASSLVGKQTGELFF	TGTGCCAGCAGCTTAGTGGGCAAGCAAACCGGGGAGCTGTTTTTT
TRBV5-4	TRBJ2-7	-	-	CASSLGGEADFTYEQYF	TGTGCCAGCAGCTTGGGAGGGGAGGCCGACTTTACCTACGAGCAGTACTTC
TRBV11-3	TRBJ1-1	-	-	CASSFQGESEAFF	TGTGCCAGCAGCTTCCAGGGCGAGTCTGAAGCTTTCTTT